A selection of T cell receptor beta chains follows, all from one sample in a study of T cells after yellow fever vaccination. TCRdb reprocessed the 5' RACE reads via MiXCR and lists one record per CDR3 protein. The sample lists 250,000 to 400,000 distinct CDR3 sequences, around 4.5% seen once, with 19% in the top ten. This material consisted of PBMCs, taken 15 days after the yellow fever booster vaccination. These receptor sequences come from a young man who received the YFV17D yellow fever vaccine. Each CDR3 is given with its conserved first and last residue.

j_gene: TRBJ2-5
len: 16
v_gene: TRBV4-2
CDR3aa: CASSQDGQGGQETQYF

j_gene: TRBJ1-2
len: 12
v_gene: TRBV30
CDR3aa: CAWSPPGQGHTF

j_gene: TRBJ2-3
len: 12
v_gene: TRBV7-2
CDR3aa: CASSWGEDTQYF

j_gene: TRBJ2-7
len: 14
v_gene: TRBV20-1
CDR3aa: CSARGIQGSYEQYF

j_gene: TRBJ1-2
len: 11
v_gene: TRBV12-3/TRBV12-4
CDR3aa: CASSLGGGYTF

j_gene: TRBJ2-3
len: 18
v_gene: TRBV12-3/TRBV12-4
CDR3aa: CASSLFGVRRGGTDTQYF

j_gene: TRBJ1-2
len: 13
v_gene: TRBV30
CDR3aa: CAWVPGFDYGYTF

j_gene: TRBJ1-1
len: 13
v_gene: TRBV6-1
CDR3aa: CASSVFQWTEAFF

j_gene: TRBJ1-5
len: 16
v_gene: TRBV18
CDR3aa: CASSPPPGQDNQPQHF

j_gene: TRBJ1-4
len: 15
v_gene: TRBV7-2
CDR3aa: CASSFDMGGNEKLFF

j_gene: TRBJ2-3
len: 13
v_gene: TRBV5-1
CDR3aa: CASTDRYTDTQYF

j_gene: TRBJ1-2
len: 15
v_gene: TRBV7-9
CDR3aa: CASSLAPSANYGYTF

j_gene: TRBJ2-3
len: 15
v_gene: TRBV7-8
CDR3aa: CASSLGRGATDTQYF

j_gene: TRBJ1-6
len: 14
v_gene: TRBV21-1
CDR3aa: CASSKGGMNSPLHF

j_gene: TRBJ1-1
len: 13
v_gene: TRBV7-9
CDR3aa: CASSLGAVTEAFF

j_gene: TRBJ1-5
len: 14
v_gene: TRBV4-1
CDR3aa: CASSQSQGGQPQHF

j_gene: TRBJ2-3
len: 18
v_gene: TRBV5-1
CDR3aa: CASSQEGLAGVKPDTQYF

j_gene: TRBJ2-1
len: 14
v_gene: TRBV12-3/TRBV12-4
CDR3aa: CASSLARGQNEQFF

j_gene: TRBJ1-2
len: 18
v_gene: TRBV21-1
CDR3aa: CASSKHTSPRDRNYGYTF

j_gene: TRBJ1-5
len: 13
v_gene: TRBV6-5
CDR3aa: CASRLEGNQPQHF

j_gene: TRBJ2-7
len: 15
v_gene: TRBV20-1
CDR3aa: CSARDQGQGTYEQYF

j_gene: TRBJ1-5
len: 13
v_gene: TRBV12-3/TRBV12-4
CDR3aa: CASTPGRDQPQHF

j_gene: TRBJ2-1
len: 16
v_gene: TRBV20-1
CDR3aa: CSALPGTRSSYNEQFF

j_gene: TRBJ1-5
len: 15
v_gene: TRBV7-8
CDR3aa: CASSPRTGAGQPQHF

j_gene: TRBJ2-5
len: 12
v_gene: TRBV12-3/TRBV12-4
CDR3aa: CASSWGSETQYF

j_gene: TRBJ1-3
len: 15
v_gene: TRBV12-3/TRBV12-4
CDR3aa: CASTLDRAAGNTIYF

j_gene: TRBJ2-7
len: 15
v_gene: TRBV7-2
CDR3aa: CASSPEGTHSYEQYF

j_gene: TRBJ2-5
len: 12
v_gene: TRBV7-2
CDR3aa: CASSLDSGTQYF

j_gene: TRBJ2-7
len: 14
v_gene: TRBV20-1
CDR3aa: CSATKPEDWDEQYF

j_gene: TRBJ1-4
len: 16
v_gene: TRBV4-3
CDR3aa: CASSSRTGRTNEKLFF

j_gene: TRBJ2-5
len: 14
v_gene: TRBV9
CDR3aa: CASSAPEAQETQYF

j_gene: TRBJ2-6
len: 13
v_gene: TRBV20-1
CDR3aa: CSAGQSGANVLTF

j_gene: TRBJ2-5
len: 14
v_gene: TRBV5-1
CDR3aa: CASSLEQLRETQYF

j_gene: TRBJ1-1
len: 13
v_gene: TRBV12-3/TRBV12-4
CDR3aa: CASKLDTELGAFF

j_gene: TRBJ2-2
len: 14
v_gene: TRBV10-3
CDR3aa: CAIRSGGGTGELFF

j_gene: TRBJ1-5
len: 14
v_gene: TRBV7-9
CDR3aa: CASSLATINQPQHF

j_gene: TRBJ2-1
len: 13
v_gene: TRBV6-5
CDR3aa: CASSYGRGNEQFF

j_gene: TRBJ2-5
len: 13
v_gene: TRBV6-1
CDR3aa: CASSGLFAQTQYF

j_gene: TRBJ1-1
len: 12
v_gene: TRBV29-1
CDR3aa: CSGRDTGTEAFF

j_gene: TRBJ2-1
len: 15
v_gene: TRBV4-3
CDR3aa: CASSEGTSSYNEQFF

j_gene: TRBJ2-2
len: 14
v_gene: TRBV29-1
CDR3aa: CSVGWTGKVGELFF

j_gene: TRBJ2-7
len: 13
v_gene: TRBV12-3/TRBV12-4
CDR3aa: CASSFVPGGEQYF

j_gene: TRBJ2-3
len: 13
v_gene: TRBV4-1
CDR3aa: CASGHVRGNTQYF

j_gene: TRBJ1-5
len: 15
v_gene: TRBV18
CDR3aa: CASSPGTQGNQPQHF

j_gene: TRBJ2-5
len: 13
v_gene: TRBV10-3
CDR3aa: CAIRPQGGETQYF

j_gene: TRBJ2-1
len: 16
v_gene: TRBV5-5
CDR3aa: CASSLGAGWSVNEQFF

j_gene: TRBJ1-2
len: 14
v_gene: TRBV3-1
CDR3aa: CASSPRQGALGYTF

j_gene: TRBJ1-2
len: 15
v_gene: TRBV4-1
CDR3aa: CASSQGGPGFYGYTF

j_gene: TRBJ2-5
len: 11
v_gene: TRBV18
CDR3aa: CASSPRETQYF

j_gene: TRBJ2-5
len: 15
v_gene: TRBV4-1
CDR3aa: CASSQGDRGAETQYF

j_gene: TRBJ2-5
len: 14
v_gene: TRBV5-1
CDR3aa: CASSLRQGQETQYF

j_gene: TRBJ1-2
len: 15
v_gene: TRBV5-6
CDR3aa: CASRTGTGGSYGYTF

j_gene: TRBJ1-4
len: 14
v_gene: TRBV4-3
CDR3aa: CASSQLRGSEKLFF